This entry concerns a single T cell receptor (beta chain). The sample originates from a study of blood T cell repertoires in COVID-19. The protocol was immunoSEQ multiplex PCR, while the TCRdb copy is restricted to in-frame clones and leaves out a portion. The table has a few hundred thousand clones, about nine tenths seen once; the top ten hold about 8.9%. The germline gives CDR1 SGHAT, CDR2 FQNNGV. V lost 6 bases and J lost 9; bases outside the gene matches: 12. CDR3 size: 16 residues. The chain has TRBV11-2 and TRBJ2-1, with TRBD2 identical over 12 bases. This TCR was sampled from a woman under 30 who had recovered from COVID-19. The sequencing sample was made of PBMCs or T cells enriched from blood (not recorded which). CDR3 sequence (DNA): TGTGCCAGCAGGCGCTCTAGCGGGAGGGCCGGATCTGAGCAGTTCTTC. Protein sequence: CASRRSSGRAGSEQFF.